Listed below are T cell receptor beta chains from one sample, sequenced in a study of CD8 T cells in ankylosing spondylitis. MiXCR was run by TCRdb on the 5' RACE reads, yielding one entry per CDR3 protein. Here the sample spans roughly 130,000 distinct CDR3 sequences, more than 7% being singletons. The sample was synovial fluid, either unsorted or a sorted T cell fraction (not recorded which). The receptors here all came from a male donor with ankylosing spondylitis. The CDR3 runs from the conserved cysteine through the conserved F or W. D genes are given only for firm matches. For some rows the clone size is stated as once, few or many, or as a class when expanded; others skip it.

V: TRBV6-1; J: TRBJ2-2; D: -; size: many; DNA: TGTGCCAGCGGGGGGAACACCGGGGAGCTGTTTTTT; CDR3: CASGGNTGELFF
V: TRBV12-3/TRBV12-4; J: TRBJ2-7; D: TRBD2; size: few; DNA: TGTGCCAGCAGTACTAGCGCGAACTACGAGCAGTACTTC; CDR3: CASSTSANYEQYF
V: TRBV18; J: TRBJ2-7; D: TRBD1; size: many; DNA: TGTGCCAGCTCACAAGGGACAGGGGGCGACGAGCAGTACTTC; CDR3: CASSQGTGGDEQYF
V: TRBV12-3/TRBV12-4; J: TRBJ1-1; D: -; size: many; DNA: TGTGCCAGCGCAGCAACACTGAACACTGAAGCTTTCTTT; CDR3: CASAATLNTEAFF
V: TRBV3-1; J: TRBJ2-5; D: TRBD2; size: -; DNA: TGTGCCAGCAGCCCCCATACCTCGCGGGAGGGCGTGGACCAAGAGACCCAGTACTTC; CDR3: CASSPHTSREGVDQETQYF
V: TRBV7-2; J: TRBJ1-1; D: -; size: many; DNA: TGTGCCAGCAGCTTAAGAGACAGACTAACTGAAGCTTTCTTT; CDR3: CASSLRDRLTEAFF
V: TRBV4-3; J: TRBJ2-1; D: -; size: many; DNA: TGCGCCAGCAGCCAAGATAGGGACTCCTACAATGAGCAGTTCTTC; CDR3: CASSQDRDSYNEQFF
V: TRBV3-1; J: TRBJ2-7; D: -; size: -; DNA: TGTGCCTGCTGCCAAGAGTTCACTTGCGGAACATATTACTACGAGCAGTACTTC; CDR3: CACCQEFTCGTYYYEQYF
V: TRBV5-1; J: TRBJ1-6; D: -; size: many; DNA: TGCGCCAGCAGCTTGGTTGAGGTTGGGAATTCACCCCTCCACTTT; CDR3: CASSLVEVGNSPLHF
V: TRBV20-1; J: TRBJ2-3; D: TRBD1; size: many; DNA: TGCAGTGCAACCGGGGACAGGGGGTGGGCAGATACGCAGTATTTT; CDR3: CSATGDRGWADTQYF
V: TRBV3-1; J: TRBJ2-6; D: -; size: -; DNA: TGTGCCAGCGTTAGCTCTGGGGCCAACGTCCTGACTTTC; CDR3: CASVSSGANVLTF
V: TRBV18; J: TRBJ1-5; D: -; size: few; DNA: TGTGCCAGCTCCCAACAGGCTCCAGGGTTTAGCAATCAGCCCCAGCATTTT; CDR3: CASSQQAPGFSNQPQHF
V: TRBV7-2; J: TRBJ2-3; D: TRBD2; size: -; DNA: TGTGCCAGCAGCCTAAGGGGCATAGCGGGAGGGTTCGATACGCAGTATTTT; CDR3: CASSLRGIAGGFDTQYF
V: TRBV7-2; J: TRBJ2-1; D: -; size: many; DNA: TGTGCCAGCAGCTTAGCGCCAACGGGTGTGTCGAGAATTAATGAGCAGTTCTTC; CDR3: CASSLAPTGVSRINEQFF
V: TRBV18; J: TRBJ1-2; D: -; size: few; DNA: TGTGCCAGCTCACCAATGGAGGGGAACGGCTACACCTTC; CDR3: CASSPMEGNGYTF
V: TRBV10-3; J: TRBJ1-3; D: -; size: many; DNA: TGTGCCATCAGTGGTAGAACTAACTCTGGAAACACCATATATTTT; CDR3: CAISGRTNSGNTIYF
V: TRBV11-1; J: TRBJ2-1; D: TRBD1; size: -; DNA: TGTGCCAGCAGCTTAACTATCGCTTTCGGACAGGGGTACAATGAGCAGTTCTTC; CDR3: CASSLTIAFGQGYNEQFF
V: TRBV9; J: TRBJ2-3; D: -; size: many; DNA: TGTGCCAGCAGCGTAGATCCAACAGATACGCAGTATTTT; CDR3: CASSVDPTDTQYF
V: TRBV7-6; J: TRBJ2-3; D: -; size: -; DNA: TGTGCCAGCAGCTTAGCCCAATCGGGCGATACGCAGTATTTT; CDR3: CASSLAQSGDTQYF
V: TRBV11-2; J: TRBJ2-2; D: TRBD2; size: many; DNA: TGTGCCAGCAGCTTAGATCGCGCGAGCGGGAGGTACACCGGGGAGCTGTTTTTT; CDR3: CASSLDRASGRYTGELFF
V: TRBV18; J: TRBJ2-7; D: TRBD2; size: -; DNA: TGTGCCAGCTCACCCTCACTAGCGGTTGCCTACGAGCAGTACTTC; CDR3: CASSPSLAVAYEQYF
V: TRBV29-1; J: TRBJ2-1; D: -; size: many; DNA: TGCAGCGTTGAAGGCCTAGGCTATTACTACGAGGGCGTGCAGTTCTTC; CDR3: CSVEGLGYYYEGVQFF
V: TRBV5-1; J: TRBJ1-2; D: -; size: many; DNA: TGCGCCAGCAGCGTAACAGGGTTGGACTATGGCTACACCTTC; CDR3: CASSVTGLDYGYTF
V: TRBV2; J: TRBJ2-3; D: -; size: many; DNA: TGTGCCAGCAGTGAACAGGGGCCTCACACAGATACGCAGTATTTT; CDR3: CASSEQGPHTDTQYF
V: TRBV20-1; J: TRBJ1-2; D: -; size: few; DNA: TGCAGTGCTAGTGCAGGGTACAACTATGGCTACACCTTC; CDR3: CSASAGYNYGYTF
V: TRBV20-1; J: TRBJ2-1; D: -; size: few; DNA: TGCAGTGCGGGAAGGGAGAATGAGCAGTTCTTC; CDR3: CSAGRENEQFF
V: TRBV5-1; J: TRBJ1-1; D: -; size: many; DNA: TGCGCCAGCAGCTGGGCGGGGTTGAACACTGAAGCTTTCTTT; CDR3: CASSWAGLNTEAFF
V: TRBV10-1; J: TRBJ2-7; D: -; size: many; DNA: TGCGCTCCTCCATCTCACTACGAGCAGTACTTC; CDR3: CAPPSHYEQYF
V: TRBV3-1; J: TRBJ2-5; D: -; size: -; DNA: TGTGCCAGCAGCCAAGTAGCGAAGACCCAGTACTTC; CDR3: CASSQVAKTQYF
V: TRBV4-2; J: TRBJ2-7; D: TRBD2; size: many; DNA: TGTGCCAGCAGCCAAAGAACTAGCGGTAGTTCCTACGAGCAGTACTTC; CDR3: CASSQRTSGSSYEQYF
V: TRBV4-1; J: TRBJ2-7; D: TRBD1; size: many; DNA: TGCGCCAGCAGCCAAGAGGGGGACAGGGGCGAGCAGTACTTC; CDR3: CASSQEGDRGEQYF